The TCR beta chain described here comes from a study of T cell responses to AZD1222 COVID-19 vaccine. This CDR3 contains 14 residues. The germline gives CDR1 LGHNA, CDR2 YNFKEQ. V shed 5 bases and J 6 bases; nucleotides not matched to a gene: 3. Generated by immunoSEQ multiplex PCR, the TCRdb table keeps only in-frame clones and is missing some. The sample holds some 280,000 clones, around 93% seen once. Comments on this clone: Its antigen is unidentified.

General study results and limits: Samples come after the peak T cell response, not at day 14. Possibly, clonal diversity was underestimated; donors were largely white British and included more females. Reportedly, nearly half the spike-specific TCRs target unmutated variant regions.

Sequenced material: peripheral blood, taken 28 days after the second AZD1222 dose. The J gene is TRBJ1-5, the V gene TRBV4-2; TRBD1 matches at 11 bases. The TCR originated in an adult who received the AZD1222 COVID-19 vaccine. The CDR3 sequence is CASSTGTGGQPQHF. DNA for the CDR3: TGTGCCAGCAGCACCGGGACAGGGGGTCAGCCCCAGCATTTT.